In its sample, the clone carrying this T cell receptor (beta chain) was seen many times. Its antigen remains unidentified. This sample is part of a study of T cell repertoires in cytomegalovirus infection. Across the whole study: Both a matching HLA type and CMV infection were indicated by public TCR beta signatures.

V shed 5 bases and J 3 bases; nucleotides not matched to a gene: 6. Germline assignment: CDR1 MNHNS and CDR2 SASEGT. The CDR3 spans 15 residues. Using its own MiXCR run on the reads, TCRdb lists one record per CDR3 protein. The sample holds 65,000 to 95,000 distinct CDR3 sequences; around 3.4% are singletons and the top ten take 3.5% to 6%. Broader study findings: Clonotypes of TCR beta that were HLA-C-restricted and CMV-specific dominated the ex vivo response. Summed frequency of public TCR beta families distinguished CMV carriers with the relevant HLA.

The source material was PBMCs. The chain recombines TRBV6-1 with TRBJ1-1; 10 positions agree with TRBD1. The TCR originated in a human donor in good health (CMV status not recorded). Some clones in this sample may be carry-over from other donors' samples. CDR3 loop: CASSSRTGGYTEAFF. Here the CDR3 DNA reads TGTGCCAGCAGTTCTAGGACAGGGGGATACACTGAAGCTTTCTTT.